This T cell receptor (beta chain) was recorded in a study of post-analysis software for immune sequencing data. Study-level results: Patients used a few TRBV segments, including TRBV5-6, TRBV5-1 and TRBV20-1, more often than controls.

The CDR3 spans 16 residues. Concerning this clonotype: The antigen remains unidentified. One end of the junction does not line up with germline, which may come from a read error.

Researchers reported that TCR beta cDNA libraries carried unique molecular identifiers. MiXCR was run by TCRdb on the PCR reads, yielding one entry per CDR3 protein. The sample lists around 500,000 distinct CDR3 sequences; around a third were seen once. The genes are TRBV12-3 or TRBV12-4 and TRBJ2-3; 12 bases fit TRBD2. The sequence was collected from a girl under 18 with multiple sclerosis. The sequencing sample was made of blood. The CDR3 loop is CASSLVTSGGPDMQYF. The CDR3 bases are TGTGCCAGCAGTTTAGTAACTAGCGGGGGGCCAGATATGCAGTATTTT.